The following is a T cell receptor beta chain sequence with its context. Contact with a PCR-confirmed or clinician-diagnosed COVID-19 case occurred within 2 weeks of entry. The data originate from a study of blood T cell repertoires in COVID-19. V dropped 11 bases and J dropped 3 bases, with 16 bases sitting between them. Germline CDR1 MNHEY, CDR2 SVGAGI. The CDR3 is 13 amino acids. The method was immunoSEQ multiplex PCR; TCRdb's version includes in-frame clones alone and lacks a portion of them. The table lists more than 300,000 clones, roughly nine tenths of them singletons, with almost 4% in the top ten.

This chain joins TRBV6-5 and TRBJ1-1; D is ambiguous. Sequencing was carried out using PBMCs or T cells enriched from blood (not recorded which). This TCR was recovered from a woman aged 25 to 39 who had been exposed to COVID-19. CDR3 amino acids: CAGETQRDTEAFF. The DNA for the CDR3 is TGTGCCGGGGAGACACAAAGGGACACTGAAGCTTTCTTT.